What follows describes a single T cell receptor (beta chain). The antigen is not known. This record comes from a study of cytomegalovirus exposure and HLA in healthy donors. The CDR3 is 16 amino acids. In germline, CDR1 is SGDLS, CDR2 YYNGEE. Trimming at V came to 4 bases and at J to 0 bases, leaving 7 bases not matched to a gene. General study points: Evidence from a later analysis indicated that most CMV-associated TCR beta chains looked HLA-restricted.

The PCR was carried out with 60 Vbeta primers and 13 Jbeta primers. Generated by immunoSEQ multiplex PCR, the TCRdb table keeps only in-frame clones and is missing some. The sample has about 240,000 clones, about 88% seen once. This sequence originates from a girl aged 2-9 years in good health and CMV-seronegative. The V call is TRBV9, the J call TRBJ2-5; 9 nucleotides match TRBD2. Sequencing was performed on PBMCs. The CDR3 sequence is CASSPTSGSYQETQYF. The CDR3 DNA is TGTGCCAGCAGCCCCACTAGCGGGTCGTACCAAGAGACCCAGTACTTC. The whole variable domain, filled in from reference TRBV9 and TRBJ2-5, reads DSGVTQTPKHLITATGQRVTLRCSPRSGDLSVYWYQQSLDQGLQFLIQYYNGEERAKGNILERFSAQQFPDLHSELNLSSLELGDSALYFCASSPTSGSYQETQYFGPGTRLLVL.